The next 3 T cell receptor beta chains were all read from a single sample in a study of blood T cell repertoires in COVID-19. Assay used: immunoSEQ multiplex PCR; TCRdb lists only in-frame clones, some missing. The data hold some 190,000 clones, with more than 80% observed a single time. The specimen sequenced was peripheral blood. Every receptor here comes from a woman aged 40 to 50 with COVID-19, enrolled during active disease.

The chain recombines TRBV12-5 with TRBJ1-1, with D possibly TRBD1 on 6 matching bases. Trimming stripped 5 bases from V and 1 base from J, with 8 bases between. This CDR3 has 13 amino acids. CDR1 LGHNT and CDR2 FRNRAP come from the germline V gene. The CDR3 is CASGQGKNTEAFF. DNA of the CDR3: TGTGCTAGTGGTCAGGGGAAGAACACTGAAGCTTTCTTT.

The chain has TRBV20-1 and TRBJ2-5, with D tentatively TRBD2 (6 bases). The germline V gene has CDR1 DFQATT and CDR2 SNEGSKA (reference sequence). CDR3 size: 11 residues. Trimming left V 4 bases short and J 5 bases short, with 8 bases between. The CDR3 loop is CSATGEETQYF. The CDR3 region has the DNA TGCAGTGCTACGGGGGAGGAGACCCAGTACTTC.

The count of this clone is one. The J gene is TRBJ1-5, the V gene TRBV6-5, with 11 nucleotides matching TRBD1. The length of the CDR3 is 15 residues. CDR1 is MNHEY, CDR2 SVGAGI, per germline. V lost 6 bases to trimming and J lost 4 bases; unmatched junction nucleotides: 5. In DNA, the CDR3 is TGTGCCAGCAGACCGGACAGGGGGCAGAATCAGCCCCAGCATTTT. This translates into CASRPDRGQNQPQHF.